A selection of T cell receptor beta chains follows, all from one sample in a study of OX40 agonist ivuxolimab in advanced cancers. Some clones are missing from TCRdb's copy, which holds only in-frame ones; the method was immunoSEQ multiplex PCR. The sample carries 14,000 or so clones, about 76% recorded once. This specimen was CD4+ or CD8+ T cells sorted from blood, taken in a trial of the OX40 agonist ivuxolimab. The receptors shown here come from an adult with an advanced solid tumor such as melanoma, head and neck, liver or kidney cancer. The CDR3 runs from the conserved cysteine through the conserved F or W. The D gene is left open where the match is weak. Clone size is not always given. Where it is, it says once, few, many or a class for expanded clones.

V gene: TRBV19
D gene: TRBD1
clone size: -
J gene: TRBJ1-5
CDR3 protein: CASSTGQDNQPQHF

V gene: TRBV28
D gene: TRBD2
clone size: -
J gene: TRBJ2-7
CDR3 protein: CASSVGTSGSGYEQYF

V gene: TRBV5-5
D gene: -
clone size: -
J gene: TRBJ1-5
CDR3 protein: CASSLQGMPQHF

V gene: TRBV7-6
D gene: -
clone size: -
J gene: TRBJ2-1
CDR3 protein: CASSPRATAYNEQFF

V gene: TRBV28
D gene: -
clone size: once
J gene: TRBJ2-7
CDR3 protein: CAILPQGAYEQYF

V gene: TRBV5-4
D gene: TRBD2
clone size: -
J gene: TRBJ2-1
CDR3 protein: CASSLSSGGNEQFF

V gene: TRBV27
D gene: TRBD1
clone size: -
J gene: TRBJ2-7
CDR3 protein: CASSFGTGGAHEQYF

V gene: TRBV7-3
D gene: -
clone size: once
J gene: TRBJ2-1
CDR3 protein: CASSSLNRARSYNEQFF

V gene: TRBV12-5
D gene: -
clone size: -
J gene: TRBJ1-1
CDR3 protein: CASGLGAPEAFF

V gene: TRBV7-9
D gene: -
clone size: -
J gene: TRBJ2-3
CDR3 protein: CASSSRVSGEGDTQYF